One and the same sample provided the 31 T cell receptor beta chains below, sequenced in a study of cytomegalovirus exposure and HLA in healthy donors. PCR primers comprised 60 Vbeta and 13 Jbeta primers. The protocol was immunoSEQ multiplex PCR, while the TCRdb copy is restricted to in-frame clones and leaves out a portion. The sample lists around 230,000 clones, about three quarters seen once, with more than 0.45% in the top ten. The sample was PBMCs. The receptors originated from a boy aged 10-17 years in good health and CMV-seronegative.

This clone was found a few times. The chain has TRBV7-8 and TRBJ1-2; possibly TRBD1 for D (6 bases). This CDR3 has 15 residues. Germline V gene data show CDR1 as SGHVS and CDR2 as FQNEAQ. Trimming cost V 5 bases and J 6 bases, with 19 bases left between them. The CDR3 DNA reads TGTGCCAGCAGCCGTACGACCCCAGGGGTAGATGGCTACACCTTC. Protein sequence: CASSRTTPGVDGYTF. Using reference TRBV7-8 and TRBJ1-2 for the parts outside the CDR3, the full variable domain is GAGVSQSPRYKVAKRGQDVALRCDPISGHVSLFWYQQALGQGPEFLTYFQNEAQLDKSGLPSDRFFAERPEGSVSTLKIQRTQQEDSAVYLCASSRTTPGVDGYTFGSGTRLTVV.

The chain joins TRBV7-3 to TRBJ1-1; the D is unclear. V lost 6 bases and J 1 base, leaving 9 bases between the germline ends. Germline CDR1 reads SGHTA; CDR2 reads FQGTGA. The CDR3 sequence is 13 residues long. The CDR3 coding sequence is TGTGCCAGCAGTTATACACGGAACACTGAAGCTTTCTTT. This translates into CASSYTRNTEAFF.

J is TRBJ1-3 and V is TRBV7-9, with a weak D call TRBD1 (5 bases). The CDR3 runs 13 residues. V lost 5 bases and J 8 bases, leaving 13 bases between the germline ends. Germline CDR1 reads SEHNR; CDR2 reads FQNEAQ (reference sequence). This CDR3 reads CASSPPGRDTIYF. The CDR3 bases are TGTGCCAGCAGCCCCCCAGGGAGGGACACCATATATTTT.

CDR3 nucleotides: TGTGCCAGCATTCCTACCCTCTTGCGGGTAGGCGACAATGAGCAGTTCTTC. It encodes CASIPTLLRVGDNEQFF. The genes are TRBV27 and TRBJ2-1; possible D gene TRBD2, 5 bases. This CDR3 has 17 amino acids. CDR1 and CDR2 from the germline V gene are MNHEY and SMNVEV (reference sequence). The V and J ends lost 7 bases and 5 bases respectively, with 24 bases between them.

This clone was observed once. This chain links TRBV5-1 with TRBJ2-5; TRBD2 agrees at 16 bases. CDR1 and CDR2 from the germline V gene are SGHRS and YFSETQ. V lost 4 bases to trimming and J lost 4 bases; unmatched junction nucleotides: 4. CDR3 length equals 16 residues. CDR3 sequence (DNA): TGCGCCAGCAGCGGGACTAGCGGGGGGGCCCCAGAGACCCAGTACTTC. Protein: CASSGTSGGAPETQYF.

The chain is built from TRBV13 and TRBJ2-5; TRBD2 matches at 7 bases. CDR3 length: 18 residues. Trimming cost V 7 bases and J 0 bases; bases outside gene matches: 17. Germline values: CDR1 PRHDT, CDR2 FYEKMQ (reference sequence). CDR3 in amino acids: CASTPRKPVGRYQETQYF. CDR3 coding DNA: TGTGCCAGCACCCCCAGGAAGCCGGTCGGGAGGTACCAAGAGACCCAGTACTTC. Supplemented by reference TRBV13 and TRBJ2-5, the full variable domain reads AAGVIQSPRHLIKEKRETATLKCYPIPRHDTVYWYQQGPGQDPQFLISFYEKMQSDKGSIPDRFSAQQFSDYHSELNMSSLELGDSALYFCASTPRKPVGRYQETQYFGPGTRLLVL.

The CDR3 DNA is TGTGCCAGCAGTTATGGGACAGGGGACAATGAGCAGTTCTTC. Residues: CASSYGTGDNEQFF. This chain uses TRBV6-5 with TRBJ2-1; 10 nucleotides line up with TRBD1. The germline V gene encodes CDR1 MNHEY and CDR2 SVGAGI. V lost 3 bases and J lost 5; bases outside the gene matches: 1. The CDR3 length is 14 residues.

This chain uses TRBV4-1 with TRBJ2-5; D call uncertain. The DNA end is a closer match to TRBJ2-7, so the J assignment may be wrong. CDR3 length equals 14 residues. Germline lookup yields CDR1 MGHRA and CDR2 YSYEKL. The chain's CDR3 is CASSQDGQAYEQYF. The CDR3 DNA is TGCGCCAGCAGCCAAGATGGGCAGGCCTACGAGCAGTACTTC.

Notes on this clone: This specimen includes other DNA sequences encoding the same CDR3. This sequence joins TRBV10-1 and TRBJ2-1; TRBD1 aligns across 9 bases. Germline V gene sequence: CDR1 WNHNN, CDR2 SYGVQD (reference sequence). The V segment lost 5 bases and the J segment 15 bases; nucleotides outside the gene matches: 8. The CDR3 is 12 residues long. Here the CDR3 reads CASSFRGQGPFF. In DNA form, the CDR3 reads TGCGCCAGCAGTTTCAGGGGACAGGGTCCGTTCTTC.

The chain carries TRBV7-9 and TRBJ1-2; a possible D gene is TRBD1 (5 bases). The CDR3 has 14 residues. CDR1 is SEHNR, CDR2 FQNEAQ, per germline (reference sequence). V gave up 2 bases and J gave up 7 bases, with 14 bases separating them. The CDR3 is CASSLFTPQGGYTF. The CDR3 region has the DNA TGTGCCAGCAGCTTATTCACCCCCCAGGGTGGCTACACCTTC.

V usage is TRBV18 and J usage is TRBJ2-7; 8 bases align to TRBD2. Germline V CDR1 and CDR2: KGHSH, LQKENI. The V gene end was trimmed by 3 bases and the J gene end by 3 bases; junction bases not matched to a gene: 16. The CDR3 covers 18 residues. The CDR3 DNA follows: TGTGCCAGCTCACCTTCCCAAGGCCTCATAGCGGGGAACTACGAGCAGTACTTC. Translating it yields CASSPSQGLIAGNYEQYF.

The chain carries TRBV15 and TRBJ2-6, with 10 bases identical to TRBD2. The germline V gene has CDR1 LNHNV and CDR2 YYDKDF (reference sequence). With 2 bases clipped from V and 3 bases from J, the junction kept 1 base outside the gene matches. The CDR3 is 16 residues long. The CDR3 protein is CATSRLAGDGANVLTF. CDR3 coding DNA: TGTGCCACCAGCAGACTAGCGGGAGATGGGGCCAACGTCCTGACTTTC.

The chain combines TRBV28 with TRBJ2-7, with D possibly TRBD2 on 6 matching bases. The length of the CDR3 is 14 residues. Germline V CDR1 and CDR2: MDHEN, SYDVKM. Trimming pared 6 bases from V and 4 bases from J, leaving 16 bases between. CDR3: CASSVRGSSYEQYF. For the CDR3, the DNA is TGTGCCAGCAGCGTCCGGGGGTCTTCTTACGAGCAGTACTTC.

The chain couples TRBV30 to TRBJ1-1, with TRBD1 matching over 7 bases. The CDR3 is made up of 12 amino acids. V was clipped by 3 bases and J by 4 bases; unmatched bases: 2. Germline CDR1 reads GTSNPN; CDR2 reads SVGIG (reference sequence). CDR3 DNA: TGTGCCTGGAGGACAGGGCCCACTGAAGCTTTCTTT. Protein: CAWRTGPTEAFF.

In its sample, this clone was seen a few times. The CDR3, as DNA: TGTGCCAGCAGGCGGCGGATCGTCCAAGAGACCCAGTACTTC. The encoded protein is CASRRRIVQETQYF. The chain employs TRBV27 and TRBJ2-5, with no clear D. The CDR3 contains 14 residues. Trimming stripped 6 bases from V and 1 base from J, with 12 bases between. In germline, CDR1 is MNHEY, CDR2 SMNVEV (reference sequence).

The V and J genes are TRBV5-1 and TRBJ2-7, with a tentative D call TRBD2 (5 bases). This CDR3 has 14 amino acids. V shed 0 bases and J shed 3 bases, with 10 bases lying between them. Germline CDR1 and CDR2: SGHRS and YFSETQ. The CDR3 protein is CASSLEPGDYEQYF. The CDR3 coding sequence is TGCGCCAGCAGCTTGGAACCCGGGGACTACGAGCAGTACTTC.

V gene TRBV27 combines with J gene TRBJ1-2, with 8 bases that match TRBD1. CDR1 and CDR2 from the germline V gene are MNHEY and SMNVEV (reference sequence). The CDR3 has 14 residues. Trimming cost V 5 bases and J 4 bases; bases outside gene matches: 6. CDR3 coding DNA: TGTGCCAGCAGTCCGACAGGGGTACGCTATGGCTACACCTTC. Protein sequence: CASSPTGVRYGYTF.

The V and J genes are TRBV5-6 and TRBJ2-2; TRBD2 agrees at 11 bases. Germline CDR1 SGHDT, CDR2 YYEEEE. V gave up 4 bases and J gave up 5 bases; unmatched junction bases: 7. The CDR3 extends over 16 amino acids. The CDR3 is CASSGLAGGKTGELFF. The CDR3 DNA sequence: TGTGCCAGCAGCGGTTTAGCGGGGGGGAAAACCGGGGAGCTGTTTTTT. Complete variable domain (other parts from reference TRBV5-6 and TRBJ2-2): DAGVTQSPTHLIKTRGQQVTLRCSPKSGHDTVSWYQQALGQGPQFIFQYYEEEERQRGNFPDRFSGHQFPNYSSELNVNALLLGDSALYLCASSGLAGGKTGELFFGEGSRLTVL.

In regard to this clone: This same CDR3 is encoded by further DNA sequences in the sample. The chain uses TRBV27 and TRBJ2-7; D is possibly TRBD2 (6 bases). The germline gives CDR1 MNHEY, CDR2 SMNVEV (reference sequence). The length of the CDR3 is 13 residues. Trimming took 4 bases from V and 2 from J, leaving 9 bases between them. Here the CDR3 DNA reads TGTGCCAGCAGTTCTGGCGGGACCTACGAGCAGTACTTC. It yields the protein CASSSGGTYEQYF.

Comments on this clone: One junction end disagrees with the germline gene, perhaps due to a read error. Other DNA sequences in the same sample also yield this CDR3. The rearrangement links TRBV27 to TRBJ2-5; possible D gene TRBD1, 6 bases. The CDR3 sequence is 16 residues long. Germline CDR1 MNHEY, CDR2 SMNVEV (reference sequence). CDR3 region: CATQGNYAGMLETQYF. DNA for the CDR3: TGCGCCACCCAGGGGAATTATGCTGGCATGCTAGAGACCCAGTACTTC.

V usage is TRBV5-1 and J usage is TRBJ2-5, with 10 bases lining up with TRBD1. CDR3 length equals 16 residues. The germline CDR1 and CDR2 sequences are SGHRS and YFSETQ. The V gene end was trimmed by 4 bases and the J gene end by 5 bases; junction bases not matched to a gene: 11. The CDR3 spells CASSDQPGQGLETQYF. For the CDR3, the DNA is TGCGCCAGCAGCGACCAACCGGGACAGGGGTTGGAGACCCAGTACTTC.

V is TRBV19 and J is TRBJ1-1; D is perhaps TRBD1 (6 bases). CDR1 and CDR2 (germline): LNHDA, SQIVND (reference sequence). The V and J ends lost 3 bases and 1 base respectively, with 12 bases between them. CDR3 length: 15 amino acids. The CDR3 DNA follows: TGTGCCAGTAGTATCCGCGGACAGCGGAACACTGAAGCTTTCTTT. Translating it yields CASSIRGQRNTEAFF.

This clone was picked up one time. The chain is built from TRBV2 and TRBJ1-2; unclear D gene. The germline V gene encodes CDR1 SNHLY and CDR2 FYNNEI. V shed 7 bases and J shed 0 bases, with 12 bases lying between them. This CDR3 is built from 14 residues. CDR3 DNA: TGTGCCAGCAAGATTGAGATCGCTAACTATGGCTACACCTTC. Amino acids: CASKIEIANYGYTF.

This clone has more than one count but fewer than ten. The chain employs TRBV9 and TRBJ1-1, with 9 nucleotides matching TRBD1. CDR3 size: 14 residues. CDR1 and CDR2 from the germline V gene are SGDLS and YYNGEE. The J segment lost 5 bases and the V segment lost 4 bases, leaving 6 bases of the junction unmatched. CDR3 region: CASSMTGGETEAFF. As DNA, the CDR3 is TGTGCCAGCAGCATGACAGGGGGAGAGACTGAAGCTTTCTTT.

J is TRBJ1-5 and V is TRBV4-1, with D maybe TRBD1 (5 bases). The V gene lost 0 bases and the J gene lost 6 bases, with 24 bases spanning the gap. CDR1 and CDR2 from the germline V gene are MGHRA and YSYEKL. The CDR3 consists of 19 residues. CDR3 DNA: TGCGCCAGCAGCCAAGATATGGGGTGGGGTTCCAGGGAAGGTCAGCCCCAGCATTTT. It translates to CASSQDMGWGSREGQPQHF.

The chain employs TRBV7-8 and TRBJ2-2; 8 bases are a match to TRBD1. V lost 5 bases, J lost 6 bases, and 5 bases stayed unmatched. The CDR3 has 14 residues. Germline V gene sequence: CDR1 SGHVS, CDR2 FQNEAQ. The CDR3 here is CASSPQGVSGELFF. The CDR3 DNA is TGTGCCAGCAGCCCACAGGGGGTTTCCGGGGAGCTGTTTTTT.

The gene calls are TRBV19 and TRBJ2-5; the match to TRBD2 covers 9 bases. Germline CDR1 reads LNHDA; CDR2 reads SQIVND (reference sequence). CDR3 length: 14 amino acids. Germline trimming cut 5 bases from V and 4 bases from J; bases unmatched to any gene: 5. Here the CDR3 reads CASSPQTSGETQYF. The CDR3 region has the DNA TGTGCCAGTAGTCCTCAGACTAGCGGAGAGACCCAGTACTTC. The variable domain in full, with the rest retrieved from reference TRBV19 and TRBJ2-5, is DGGITQSPKYLFRKEGQNVTLSCEQNLNHDAMYWYRQDPGQGLRLIYYSQIVNDFQKGDIAEGYSVSREKKESFPLTVTSAQKNPTAFYLCASSPQTSGETQYFGPGTRLLVL.

This clone was seen only a few times. The chain is built from TRBV7-2 and TRBJ1-1; 9 bases are a match to TRBD1. With 4 bases clipped from V and 3 bases from J, the junction kept 6 bases outside the gene matches. The CDR3 spans 15 residues. CDR1 and CDR2 (germline): SGHTA, FQGNSA. DNA for the CDR3: TGTGCCAGCAGCTCTCAACAGGGGGCCTACACTGAAGCTTTCTTT. This gives the protein CASSSQQGAYTEAFF. Based on the CDR3 plus reference TRBV7-2 and TRBJ1-1, the full variable domain is GAGVSQSPSNKVTEKGKDVELRCDPISGHTALYWYRQSLGQGLEFLIYFQGNSAPDKSGLPSDRFSAERTGGSVSTLTIQRTQQEDSAVYLCASSSQQGAYTEAFFGQGTRLTVV.

CDR3 residues: CASSADSGETQYF. Here the CDR3 DNA reads TGTGCCAGCAGTGCGGACTCTGGAGAGACCCAGTACTTC. V and J are TRBV27 and TRBJ2-5, with D maybe TRBD2 (5 bases). Between the trimmed V and J ends, which lost 5 bases and 4 bases, there was a span of 11 bases. This CDR3 is 13 amino acids long. Per germline, CDR1 MNHEY and CDR2 SMNVEV (reference sequence).

The chain is built from TRBV6-5 and TRBJ1-4; tentatively, D is TRBD1 (6 bases). CDR3 length: 15 amino acids. V was pared by 6 bases and J by 4 bases, with 15 bases between. CDR1 is MNHEY, CDR2 SVGAGI, per germline. This CDR3 reads CASSKGGHFNEKLFF. The CDR3 bases are TGTGCCAGCAGCAAAGGGGGACACTTTAATGAAAAACTGTTTTTT.

V gene TRBV30 combines with J gene TRBJ1-6, with 7 nucleotides matching TRBD1. CDR1 and CDR2 from the germline V gene are GTSNPN and SVGIG (reference sequence). The V gene end was trimmed by 0 bases and the J gene end by 3 bases; junction bases not matched to a gene: 11. This CDR3 comprises 18 residues. The CDR3, as DNA: TGTGCCTGGAGTGTACGGGGGACAGTAACTTTCTATAATTCACCCCTCCACTTT. This encodes CAWSVRGTVTFYNSPLHF.